This T cell receptor beta chain was sequenced in a study of T cells in Graves' hyperthyroidism and ophthalmopathy. Germline values: CDR1 ENHRY, CDR2 SYGVKD. The CDR3 contains 15 residues. Trimming cost V 10 bases and J 5 bases; bases outside gene matches: 15. A NOSPECS grade of at least 4, a Clinical Activity Score of at least 3 and duration under 3 months were recorded in ophthalmopathy patients. On the basis of clinical symptoms, serum thyroxine and TRAb, thyroid ultrasound and orbital computed tomography, diagnoses were made. The source material, RNA transcripts, was used to amplify TCR beta CDR3 regions. The HTBI primer set served for first-round RT-PCR of the TCR CDR3. In TCRdb, the multiplex PCR reads were re-called with MiXCR into one record per CDR3 protein. The sample yields about half a million distinct CDR3 sequences, approximately 23% seen once. This clonotype turned up a few times.

The TCR sequence derives from a woman aged 70-85 years with Graves' ophthalmopathy. Material: blood. The V gene is TRBV10-3, the J gene TRBJ2-7, with TRBD1 identical over 9 bases. The CDR3 nucleotides read TGTGCCACCAACCCCCATGGGACAGGGAGAAACGAGCAGTACTTC. The encoded protein is CATNPHGTGRNEQYF.